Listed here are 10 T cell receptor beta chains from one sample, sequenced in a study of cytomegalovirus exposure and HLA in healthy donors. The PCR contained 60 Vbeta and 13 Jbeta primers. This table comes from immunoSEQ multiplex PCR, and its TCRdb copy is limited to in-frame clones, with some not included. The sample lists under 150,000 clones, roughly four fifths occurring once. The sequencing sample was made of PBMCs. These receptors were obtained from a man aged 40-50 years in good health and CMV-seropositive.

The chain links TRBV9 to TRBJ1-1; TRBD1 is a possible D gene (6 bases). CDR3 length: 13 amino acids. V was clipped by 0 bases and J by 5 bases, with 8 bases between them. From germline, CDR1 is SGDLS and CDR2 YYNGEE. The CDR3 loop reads CASSVGRGTEAFF. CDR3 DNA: TGTGCCAGCAGCGTAGGAAGGGGGACTGAAGCTTTCTTT.

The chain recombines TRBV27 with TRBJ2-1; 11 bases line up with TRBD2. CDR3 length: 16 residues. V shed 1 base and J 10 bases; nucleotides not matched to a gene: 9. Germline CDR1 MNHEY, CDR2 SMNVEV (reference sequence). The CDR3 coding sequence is TGTGCCAGCAGTTTATTACGACTAGCGGGGATCCCCGAGCAGTTCTTC. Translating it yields CASSLLRLAGIPEQFF.

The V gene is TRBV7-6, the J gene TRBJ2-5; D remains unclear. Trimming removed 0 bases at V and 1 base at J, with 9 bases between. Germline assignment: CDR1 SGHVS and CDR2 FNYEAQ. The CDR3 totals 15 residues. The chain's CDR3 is CASSLAPVPQETQYF. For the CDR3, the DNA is TGTGCCAGCAGCTTAGCGCCGGTCCCCCAAGAGACCCAGTACTTC. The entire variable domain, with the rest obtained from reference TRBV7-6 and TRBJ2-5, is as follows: GAGVSQSPRYKVTKRGQDVALRCDPISGHVSLYWYRQALGQGPEFLTYFNYEAQQDKSGLPNDRFSAERPEGSISTLTIQRTEQRDSAMYRCASSLAPVPQETQYFGPGTRLLVL.

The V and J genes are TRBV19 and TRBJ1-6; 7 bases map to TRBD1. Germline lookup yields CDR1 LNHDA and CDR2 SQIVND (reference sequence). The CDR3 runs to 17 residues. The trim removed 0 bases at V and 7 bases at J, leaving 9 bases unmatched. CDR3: CASSIEHRGDWNSPLHF. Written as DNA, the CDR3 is TGTGCCAGTAGTATAGAGCACAGGGGAGATTGGAATTCACCCCTCCACTTT. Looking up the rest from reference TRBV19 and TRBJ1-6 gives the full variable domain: DGGITQSPKYLFRKEGQNVTLSCEQNLNHDAMYWYRQDPGQGLRLIYYSQIVNDFQKGDIAEGYSVSREKKESFPLTVTSAQKNPTAFYLCASSIEHRGDWNSPLHFGNGTRLTVT.

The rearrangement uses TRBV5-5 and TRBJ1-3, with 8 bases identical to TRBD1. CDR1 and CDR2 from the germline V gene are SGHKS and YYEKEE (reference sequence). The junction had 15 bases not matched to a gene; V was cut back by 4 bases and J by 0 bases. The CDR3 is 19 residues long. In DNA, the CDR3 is TGTGCCAGCAGCGGAAGGACAGGGAAACTCCTAAGCTCTGGAAACACCATATATTTT. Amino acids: CASSGRTGKLLSSGNTIYF.

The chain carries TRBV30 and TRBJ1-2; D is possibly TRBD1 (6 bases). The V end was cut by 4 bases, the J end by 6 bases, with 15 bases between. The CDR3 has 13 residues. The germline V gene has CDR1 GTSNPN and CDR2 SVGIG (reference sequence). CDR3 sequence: CAWTVGGGNGYTF. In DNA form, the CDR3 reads TGTGCCTGGACCGTAGGGGGGGGGAATGGCTACACCTTC.

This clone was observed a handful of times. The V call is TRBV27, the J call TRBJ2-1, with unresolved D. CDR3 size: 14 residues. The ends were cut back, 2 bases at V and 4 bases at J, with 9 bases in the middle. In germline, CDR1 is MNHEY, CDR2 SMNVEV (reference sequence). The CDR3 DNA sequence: TGTGCCAGCAGTTTACAAAAGACATACAATGAGCAGTTCTTC. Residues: CASSLQKTYNEQFF.

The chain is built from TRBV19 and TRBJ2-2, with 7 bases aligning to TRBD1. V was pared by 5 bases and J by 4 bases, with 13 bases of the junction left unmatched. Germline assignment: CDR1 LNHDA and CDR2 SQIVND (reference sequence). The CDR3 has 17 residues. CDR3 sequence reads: CASSPIRGFSTTGELFF. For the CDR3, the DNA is TGTGCCAGTAGTCCGATCAGGGGGTTTTCGACCACCGGGGAGCTGTTTTTT. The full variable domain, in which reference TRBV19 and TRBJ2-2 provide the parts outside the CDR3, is DGGITQSPKYLFRKEGQNVTLSCEQNLNHDAMYWYRQDPGQGLRLIYYSQIVNDFQKGDIAEGYSVSREKKESFPLTVTSAQKNPTAFYLCASSPIRGFSTTGELFFGEGSRLTVL.

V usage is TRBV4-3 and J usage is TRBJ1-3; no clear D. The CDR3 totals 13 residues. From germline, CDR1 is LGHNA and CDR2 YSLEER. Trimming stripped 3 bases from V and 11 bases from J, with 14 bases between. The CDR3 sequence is CASSHVGRAPIYF. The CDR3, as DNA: TGCGCCAGCAGCCACGTGGGCCGAGCCCCCATATATTTT.

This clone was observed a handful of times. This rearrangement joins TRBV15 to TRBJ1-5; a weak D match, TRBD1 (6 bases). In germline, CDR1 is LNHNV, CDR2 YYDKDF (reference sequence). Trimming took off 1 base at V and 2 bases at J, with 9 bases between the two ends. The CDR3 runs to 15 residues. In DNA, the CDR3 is TGTGCCACCAGCAGAGGCAGGGGAGGCAATCAGCCCCAGCATTTT. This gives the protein CATSRGRGGNQPQHF.